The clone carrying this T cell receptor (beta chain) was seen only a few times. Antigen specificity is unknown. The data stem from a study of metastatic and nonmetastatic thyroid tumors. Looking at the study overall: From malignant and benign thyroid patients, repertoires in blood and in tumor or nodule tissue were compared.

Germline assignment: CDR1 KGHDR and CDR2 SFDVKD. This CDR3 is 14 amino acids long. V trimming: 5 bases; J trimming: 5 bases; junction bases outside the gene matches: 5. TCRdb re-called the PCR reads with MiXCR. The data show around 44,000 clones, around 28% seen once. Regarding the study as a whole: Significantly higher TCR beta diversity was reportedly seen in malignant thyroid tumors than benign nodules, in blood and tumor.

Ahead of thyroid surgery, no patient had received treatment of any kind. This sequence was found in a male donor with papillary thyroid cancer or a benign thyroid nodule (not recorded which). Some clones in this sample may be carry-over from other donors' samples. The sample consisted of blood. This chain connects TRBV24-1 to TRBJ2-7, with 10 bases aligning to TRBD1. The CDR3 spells CATSAGQGRDEQYF. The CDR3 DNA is TGTGCCACCAGTGCGGGACAGGGGCGGGACGAGCAGTACTTC.